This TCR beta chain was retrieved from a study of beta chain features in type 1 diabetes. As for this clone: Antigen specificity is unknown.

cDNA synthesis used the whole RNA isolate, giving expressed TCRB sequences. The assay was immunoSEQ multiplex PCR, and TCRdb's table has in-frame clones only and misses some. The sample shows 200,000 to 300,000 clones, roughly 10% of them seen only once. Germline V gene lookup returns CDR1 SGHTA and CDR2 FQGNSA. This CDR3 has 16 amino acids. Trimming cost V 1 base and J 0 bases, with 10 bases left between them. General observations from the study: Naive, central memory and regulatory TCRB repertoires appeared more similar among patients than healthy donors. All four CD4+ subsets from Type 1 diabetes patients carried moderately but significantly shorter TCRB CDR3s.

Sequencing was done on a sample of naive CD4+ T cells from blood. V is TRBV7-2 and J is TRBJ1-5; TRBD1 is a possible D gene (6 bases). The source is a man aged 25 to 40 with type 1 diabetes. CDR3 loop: CASSLVGTNSNQPQHF. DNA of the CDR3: TGTGCCAGCAGCTTAGTAGGGACAAATAGCAATCAGCCCCAGCATTTT.